These 23 T cell receptor beta chains originate from one sample sequenced in a study of T and B cells in COVID-19 patients. BIOMED2 TRB-A/B primer pools were used in multiplex TRB PCR. MiXCR, run by TCRdb on the multiplex PCR reads, gives a single entry per CDR3 protein. The repertoire has 11,000 to 15,000 distinct CDR3 sequences, 29% of them found once; the top ten carry approximately 6.5%. TRB was amplified from around 250-500 ng of blood genomic DNA. Specimen: blood. Receptor source: a human donor who had recovered from COVID-19.

This clonotype is labeled medium-sized. The chain uses TRBV6-5 and TRBJ2-5; D is uncertain. This CDR3 spans 15 amino acids. The germline V gene encodes CDR1 MNHEY and CDR2 SVGAGI. V was clipped by 0 bases and J by 5 bases, with 13 bases between them. CDR3 region: CASSYSRPSGETQYF. In DNA form, the CDR3 reads TGTGCCAGCAGTTACTCGAGGCCCTCCGGGGAGACCCAGTACTTC.

This clonotype occurred a few times. The junction does not match germline at one end; this may be a read error. The V gene is TRBV6-2 or TRBV6-3, the J gene TRBJ1-3; D ambiguous. CDR1 and CDR2 from the germline V gene are MNHEY and SVGEGT. CDR3 length: 11 amino acids. The CDR3: CASSYPEPQDF. The CDR3 nucleotides are TGTGCCAGCAGTTACCCAGAGCCTCAGGATTTT.

Worth noting for this clonotype: This may stem from a read error, because a much larger clone lies one nucleotide away. The J gene is TRBJ1-6, the V gene TRBV6-5; D unclear. The germline CDR1 and CDR2 sequences are MNHEY and SVGAGI. V dropped 4 bases and J dropped 3 bases, with 10 bases sitting between them. This CDR3 comprises 15 residues. The CDR3 is CASSSGNHYNSPLHF. The CDR3 DNA reads as TGTGCCAGCAGTTCGGGTAACCACTATAATTCACCCCTCCACTTT.

This clonotype was seen a single time. Possible read error: a much larger clone is one base away. This chain connects TRBV19 to TRBJ2-3, with 13 bases that match TRBD2. The germline V gene has CDR1 LNHDA and CDR2 SQIVND (reference sequence). The CDR3 extends over 16 amino acids. The CDR3 reads CASSQTSGGAADAQYF. The CDR3 DNA sequence: TGTGCCAGTAGTCAAACTAGCGGGGGGGCCGCAGATGCGCAGTATTTT.

The genes are TRBV19 and TRBJ2-1; 9 bases match TRBD2. Germline V lookup: CDR1 LNHDA, CDR2 SQIVND (reference sequence). This CDR3 comprises 14 residues. V lost 9 bases to trimming and J lost 4 bases; unmatched junction nucleotides: 7. In nucleotides, the CDR3 is TGTGCCAGCAGGGGCCTAGCGGGGTACAATGAGCAGTTCTTC. This codes for CASRGLAGYNEQFF.

This clonotype was counted between two and nine times. V and J are TRBV12-3 or TRBV12-4 and TRBJ2-5; D gene ambiguous. This CDR3 region has 13 residues. Deletions cut 3 bases from V and 5 bases from J, with 10 bases between. The CDR3 sequence is CASSLSHLETQYF. The CDR3 nucleotides read TGTGCCAGCAGTTTGAGTCATCTGGAGACCCAGTACTTC.

The V gene is TRBV6-4, the J gene TRBJ1-2; 9 nucleotides match TRBD1. CDR3 length: 14 residues. V lost 5 bases and J lost 10; bases outside the gene matches: 11. CDR1 is MRHNA, CDR2 SNTAGT, per germline. CDR3 amino acids: CASSPNPGQGTYTF. The CDR3 DNA sequence: TGTGCCAGCAGTCCTAACCCGGGACAGGGAACCTACACCTTC.

This chain joins TRBV12-3 or TRBV12-4 and TRBJ1-4; possibly TRBD1 for D (5 bases). V lost 6 bases, J lost 1 base, and 9 bases lay in between. The CDR3 totals 14 residues. CDR3 sequence reads: CASSMGGTNEKLFF. The CDR3 DNA follows: TGTGCCAGCAGCATGGGGGGAACTAATGAAAAACTGTTTTTT.

This clonotype has a handful of counts. The chain uses TRBV7-2 and TRBJ1-1; D unclear. The V gene lost 4 bases and the J gene lost 0 bases, with 6 bases spanning the gap. The CDR3 has 13 residues. Germline values: CDR1 SGHTA, CDR2 FQGNSA. Here the CDR3 reads CASSSALNTEAFF. For the CDR3, the DNA is TGTGCCAGCAGCTCCGCCCTGAACACTGAAGCTTTCTTT.

The V and J genes are TRBV4-1 and TRBJ2-7; 9 nucleotides agree with TRBD2. Trimming cost V 1 base and J 3 bases; bases outside gene matches: 4. CDR3 length equals 15 residues. Germline lookup yields CDR1 MGHRA and CDR2 YSYEKL. CDR3 in amino acids: CASSQGRAGGYEQYF. CDR3 nucleotides: TGCGCCAGCAGCCAAGGTCGAGCGGGGGGCTACGAGCAGTACTTC.

The table lists this clonotype with a few counts. The chain joins TRBV27 to TRBJ1-5; D is unresolved. The germline V gene has CDR1 MNHEY and CDR2 SMNVEV (reference sequence). The CDR3 runs 13 residues. Deletions cut 4 bases from V and 8 bases from J, with 12 bases between. The chain's CDR3 is CASSSSTGKPQHF. Written as DNA, the CDR3 is TGTGCCAGCAGTTCCTCGACCGGAAAGCCCCAGCATTTT.

The genes are TRBV6-2 or TRBV6-3 and TRBJ1-2; the D is unclear. Trimming stripped 4 bases from V and 7 bases from J, with 16 bases between. CDR3 length equals 14 residues. Germline V gene sequence: CDR1 MNHEY, CDR2 SVGEGT. In nucleotides, the CDR3 is TGTGCCAGCAGTTCGAGACACCTTACCCTTGGCTACACCTTC. It encodes CASSSRHLTLGYTF.

By frequency in the sample, this clonotype is medium-sized. V is TRBV18 and J is TRBJ2-7; TRBD2 is a possible D gene (6 bases). V gave up 3 bases and J gave up 6 bases, with 15 bases separating them. The length of the CDR3 is 14 residues. Germline CDR1 KGHSH, CDR2 LQKENI. In nucleotides, the CDR3 is TGTGCCAGCTCACCCCGATGGGGGGTCAGCGAGCAGTACTTC. It yields the protein CASSPRWGVSEQYF.

In this sample, this clonotype turned up many times. V is TRBV27 and J is TRBJ2-1; D perhaps matches TRBD1 (5 bases). CDR1 MNHEY and CDR2 SMNVEV come from the germline V gene (reference sequence). Trimming pared 5 bases from V and 14 bases from J, leaving 19 bases between. This CDR3 is 13 amino acids long. The CDR3 DNA reads TGTGCCAGCAGTAGAAGCAGGGTCCTCCGGGAGTTCTTC. Amino acids: CASSRSRVLREFF.

This clonotype occurred many times. The V call is TRBV29-1, the J call TRBJ1-2, with D possibly TRBD1 on 6 matching bases. The germline V gene has CDR1 SQVTM and CDR2 ANQGSEA. The V end lost 7 bases, the J end lost 0 bases, and 12 bases lay between the germline ends. The CDR3 is made up of 13 amino acids. The CDR3 here is CSAADSPNYGYTF. The CDR3 bases are TGCAGCGCCGCGGACAGTCCTAACTATGGCTACACCTTC.

This clonotype was seen a handful of times. CDR3 loop: CASSLVGYSYEQYF. In nucleotides, the CDR3 is TGCGCCAGCAGCTTGGTCGGGTACTCCTACGAGCAGTACTTC. The chain links TRBV5-1 to TRBJ2-7; D uncertain. Germline values: CDR1 SGHRS, CDR2 YFSETQ. V was shortened by 0 bases and J by 0 bases, with 7 bases between the two germline ends. This CDR3 is built from 14 residues.

This clonotype qualifies as medium-sized (0.01 to 0.1%). This chain joins TRBV19 and TRBJ2-2; D gene uncertain. Germline CDR1 LNHDA, CDR2 SQIVND (reference sequence). This CDR3 spans 14 amino acids. Trimming removed 2 bases from V and 7 bases from J, with 11 bases in between. CDR3 nucleotides: TGTGCCAGTAGTATAAACCAAGCCGACGGGGAGCTGTTTTTT. Translated: CASSINQADGELFF.

The V and J genes are TRBV19 and TRBJ2-5; 14 nucleotides agree with TRBD2. Germline CDR1 and CDR2: LNHDA and SQIVND (reference sequence). The junction had 6 bases not matched to a gene; V was cut back by 5 bases and J by 1 base. The CDR3 loop spans 17 amino acids. The CDR3 is CASSPGTSGRCQETQYF. CDR3 nucleotides: TGTGCCAGTAGTCCCGGGACTAGCGGGAGATGCCAAGAGACCCAGTACTTC.

In DNA form, the CDR3 reads TGTGCCAGCAGTTTGGAGGGATACTATGGCTACACCTTC. Translation gives CASSLEGYYGYTF. The chain has TRBV27 and TRBJ1-2; D uncertain. Trimming left V 3 bases short and J 3 bases short, with 8 bases between. The CDR3 has 13 residues. Germline values: CDR1 MNHEY, CDR2 SMNVEV (reference sequence).

The chain links TRBV6-2 or TRBV6-3 to TRBJ1-1, with TRBD1 matching over 10 bases. After removal of 6 bases from V and 7 bases from J, the junction contained 17 bases not matched to a gene. Germline loops: CDR1 MNHEY, CDR2 SVGEGT. The CDR3 has 17 amino acids. DNA of the CDR3: TGTGCCAGCAGAAGAAGAGCCGGGACAGGGGAGGGGGGTGAAGCTTTCTTT. Its translation is CASRRRAGTGEGGEAFF.

This clonotype is judged medium-sized. The J gene is TRBJ2-7, the V gene TRBV6-5; 7 positions match TRBD1. The germline gives CDR1 MNHEY, CDR2 SVGAGI. The CDR3 loop spans 14 amino acids. V dropped 6 bases and J dropped 5; count of bases not matched to a gene: 10. CDR3 residues: CASRMVTGRHEQYF. The CDR3 DNA is TGTGCCAGCAGAATGGTGACAGGGAGACACGAGCAGTACTTC.

The rearrangement joins TRBV20-1 to TRBJ1-1; 7 nucleotides line up with TRBD1. Germline lookup yields CDR1 DFQATT and CDR2 SNEGSKA (reference sequence). There are 11 residues in the CDR3. Written as DNA, the CDR3 is TGCAGACTTATACAGGGGACTGAAGCTTTCTTT. Translated: CRLIQGTEAFF.

Only a few counts were recorded for this clonotype. J is TRBJ1-2 and V is TRBV6-1; maybe TRBD1 (6 bases). CDR1 and CDR2 (germline): MNHNS, SASEGT. The V end lost 6 bases, the J end lost 7 bases, and 15 bases lay between the germline ends. The CDR3 totals 13 residues. CDR3 protein: CASSTAGVAGYTF. The CDR3 DNA is TGTGCCAGCAGCACAGCAGGGGTTGCTGGCTACACCTTC.